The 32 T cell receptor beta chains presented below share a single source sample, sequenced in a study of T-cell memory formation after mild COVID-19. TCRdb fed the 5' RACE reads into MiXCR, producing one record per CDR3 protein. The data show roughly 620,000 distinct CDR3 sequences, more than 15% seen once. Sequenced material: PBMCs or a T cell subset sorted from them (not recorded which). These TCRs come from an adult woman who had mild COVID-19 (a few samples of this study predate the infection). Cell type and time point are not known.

The CDR3 DNA reads as TGTGCCAGCAGTTACCTACAGCGGCAGCTGAACACTGAAGCTTTCTTT. It codes for CASSYLQRQLNTEAFF. The chain links TRBV6-2 or TRBV6-3 to TRBJ1-1; unclear D gene. Germline CDR1 is MNHEY and CDR2 is SVGEGT. CDR3 length: 16 residues. V was pared by 2 bases and J by 0 bases, with 13 bases between.

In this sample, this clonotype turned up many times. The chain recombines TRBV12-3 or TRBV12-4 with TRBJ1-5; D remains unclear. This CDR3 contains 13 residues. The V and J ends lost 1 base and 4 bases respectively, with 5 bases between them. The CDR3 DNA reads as TGTGCCAGCAGTTTAGGGCTGAATCAGCCCCAGCATTTT. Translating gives CASSLGLNQPQHF.

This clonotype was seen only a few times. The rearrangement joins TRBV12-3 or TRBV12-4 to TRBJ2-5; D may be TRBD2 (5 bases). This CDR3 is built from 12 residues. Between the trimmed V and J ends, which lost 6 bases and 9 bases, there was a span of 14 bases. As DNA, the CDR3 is TGTGCCAGCAGACCGGGGTCCCTTCCCCAGTACTTC. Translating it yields CASRPGSLPQYF.

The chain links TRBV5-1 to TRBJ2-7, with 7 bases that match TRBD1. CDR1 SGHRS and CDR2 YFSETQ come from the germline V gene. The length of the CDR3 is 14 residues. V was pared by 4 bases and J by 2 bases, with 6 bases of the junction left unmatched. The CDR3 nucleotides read TGCGCCAGCAGCCTCGGGACAGTGGCCTACGAGCAGTACTTC. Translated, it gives CASSLGTVAYEQYF.

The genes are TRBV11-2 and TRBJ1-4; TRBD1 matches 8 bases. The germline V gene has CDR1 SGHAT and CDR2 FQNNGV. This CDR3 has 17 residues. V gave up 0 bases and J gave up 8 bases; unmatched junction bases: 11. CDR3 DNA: TGTGCCAGCAGCTTAGATTCGGAGTGGACAGGGTGGGAAAAACTGTTTTTT. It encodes CASSLDSEWTGWEKLFF.

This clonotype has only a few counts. CDR3 DNA sequence: TGCGCCAGCAGCTTGGCTGGACAGCAATACGAGCAGTACTTC. Its translation is CASSLAGQQYEQYF. The V and J genes are TRBV5-1 and TRBJ2-7, with TRBD1 as a possible D gene (6 bases). This CDR3 spans 14 amino acids. V lost 0 bases to trimming and J lost 4 bases, with 11 bases between them. Per the germline V gene, CDR1 is SGHRS and CDR2 is YFSETQ.

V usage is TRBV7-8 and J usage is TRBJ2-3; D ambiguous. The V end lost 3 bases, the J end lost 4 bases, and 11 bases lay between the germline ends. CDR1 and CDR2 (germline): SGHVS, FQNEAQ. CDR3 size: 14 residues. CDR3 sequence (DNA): TGTGCCAGCAGCTTGGGCGCGTGGGCAGATACGCAGTATTTT. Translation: CASSLGAWADTQYF.

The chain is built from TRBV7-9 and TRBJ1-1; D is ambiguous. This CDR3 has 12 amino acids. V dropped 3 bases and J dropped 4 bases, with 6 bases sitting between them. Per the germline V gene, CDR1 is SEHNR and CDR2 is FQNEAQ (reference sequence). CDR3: CASSFQATEAFF. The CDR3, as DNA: TGTGCCAGCAGCTTCCAGGCCACTGAAGCTTTCTTT.

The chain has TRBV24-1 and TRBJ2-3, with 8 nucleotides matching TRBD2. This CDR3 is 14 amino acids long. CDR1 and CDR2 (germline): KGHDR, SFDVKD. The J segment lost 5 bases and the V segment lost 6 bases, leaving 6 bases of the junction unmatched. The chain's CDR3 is CATSFSGVGDTQYF. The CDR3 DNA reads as TGTGCCACCAGTTTTAGCGGGGTTGGAGATACGCAGTATTTT.

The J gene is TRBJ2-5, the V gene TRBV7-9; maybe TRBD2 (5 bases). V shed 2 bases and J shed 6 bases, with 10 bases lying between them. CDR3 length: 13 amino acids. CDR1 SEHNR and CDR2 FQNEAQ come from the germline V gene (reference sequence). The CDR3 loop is CASSLPSLKTQYF. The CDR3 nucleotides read TGTGCCAGCAGCTTACCTAGCTTAAAGACCCAGTACTTC.

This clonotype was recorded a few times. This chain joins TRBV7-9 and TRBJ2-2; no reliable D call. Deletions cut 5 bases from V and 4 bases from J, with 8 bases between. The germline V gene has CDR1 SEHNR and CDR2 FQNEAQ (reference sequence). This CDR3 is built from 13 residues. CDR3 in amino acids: CASSVPGTGELFF. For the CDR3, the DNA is TGTGCCAGCAGCGTCCCAGGCACCGGGGAGCTGTTTTTT.

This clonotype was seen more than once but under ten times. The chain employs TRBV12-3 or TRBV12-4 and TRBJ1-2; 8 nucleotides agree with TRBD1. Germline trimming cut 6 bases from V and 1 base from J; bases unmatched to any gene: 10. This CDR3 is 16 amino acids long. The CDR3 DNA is TGTGCCAGCAGCCCGCCGGACAGGGACAATAACTATGGCTACACCTTC. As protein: CASSPPDRDNNYGYTF.

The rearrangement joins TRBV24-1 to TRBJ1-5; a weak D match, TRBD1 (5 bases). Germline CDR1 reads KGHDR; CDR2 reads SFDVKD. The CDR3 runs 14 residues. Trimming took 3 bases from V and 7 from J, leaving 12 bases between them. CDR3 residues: CATSDPGAKQPQHF. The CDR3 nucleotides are TGTGCCACCAGTGATCCCGGGGCAAAGCAGCCCCAGCATTTT.

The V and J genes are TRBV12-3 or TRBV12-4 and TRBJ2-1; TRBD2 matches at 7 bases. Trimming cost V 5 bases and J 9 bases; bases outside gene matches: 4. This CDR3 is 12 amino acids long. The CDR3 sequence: CASSHQRGEQFF. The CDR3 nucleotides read TGTGCCAGCAGTCACCAGCGGGGTGAGCAGTTCTTC.

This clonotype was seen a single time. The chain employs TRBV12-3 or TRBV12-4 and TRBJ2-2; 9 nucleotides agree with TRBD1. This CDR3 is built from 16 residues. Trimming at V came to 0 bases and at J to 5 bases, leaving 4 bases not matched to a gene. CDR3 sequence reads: CASSLAGQGWTGELFF. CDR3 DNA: TGTGCCAGCAGTTTAGCGGGACAGGGCTGGACCGGGGAGCTGTTTTTT.

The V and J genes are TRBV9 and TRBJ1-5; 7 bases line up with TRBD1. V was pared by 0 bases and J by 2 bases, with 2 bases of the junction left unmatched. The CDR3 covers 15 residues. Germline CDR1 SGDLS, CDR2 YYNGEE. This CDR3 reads CASSVGGQGNQPQHF. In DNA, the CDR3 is TGTGCCAGCAGCGTAGGAGGACAGGGCAATCAGCCCCAGCATTTT.

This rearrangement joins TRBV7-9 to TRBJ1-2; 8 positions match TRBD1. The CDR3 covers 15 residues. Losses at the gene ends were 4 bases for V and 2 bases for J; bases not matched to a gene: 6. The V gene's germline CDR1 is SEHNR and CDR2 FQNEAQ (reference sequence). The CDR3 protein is CASSSQGAPNYGYTF. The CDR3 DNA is TGTGCCAGCAGCTCCCAGGGGGCACCGAACTATGGCTACACCTTC.

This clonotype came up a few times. The CDR3 bases are TGTGCCAGCAGCCACACTAGCGGCCCGACGTATTTT. Its translation: CASSHTSGPTYF. J is TRBJ2-3 and V is TRBV7-3; 8 bases line up with TRBD2. V shed 5 bases and J 14 bases; nucleotides not matched to a gene: 9. The CDR3 covers 12 residues. Germline values: CDR1 SGHTA, CDR2 FQGTGA.

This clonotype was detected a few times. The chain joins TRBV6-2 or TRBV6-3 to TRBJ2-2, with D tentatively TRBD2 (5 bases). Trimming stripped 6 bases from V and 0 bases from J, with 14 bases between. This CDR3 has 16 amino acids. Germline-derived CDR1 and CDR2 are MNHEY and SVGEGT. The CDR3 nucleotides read TGTGCCAGCAGGGTTCTTCGGACTTCGAACACCGGGGAGCTGTTTTTT. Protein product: CASRVLRTSNTGELFF.

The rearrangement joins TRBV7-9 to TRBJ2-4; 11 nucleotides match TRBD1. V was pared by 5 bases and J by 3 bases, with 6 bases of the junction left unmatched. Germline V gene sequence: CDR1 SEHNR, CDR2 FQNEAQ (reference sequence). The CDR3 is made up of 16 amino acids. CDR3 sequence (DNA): TGTGCCAGCAGCCCAGGGACAGGGGGTGACAAAAACATTCAGTACTTC. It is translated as CASSPGTGGDKNIQYF. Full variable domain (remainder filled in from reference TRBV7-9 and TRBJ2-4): DTGVSQNPRHKITKRGQNVTFRCDPISEHNRLYWYRQTLGQGPEFLTYFQNEAQLEKSRLLSDRFSAERPKGSFSTLEIQRTEQGDSAMYLCASSPGTGGDKNIQYFGAGTRLSVL.

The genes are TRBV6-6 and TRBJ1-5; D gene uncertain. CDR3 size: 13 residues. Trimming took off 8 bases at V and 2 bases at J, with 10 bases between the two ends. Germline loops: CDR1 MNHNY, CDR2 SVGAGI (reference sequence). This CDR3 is CASWGYGNQPQHF. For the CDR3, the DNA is TGTGCCAGCTGGGGTTACGGCAATCAGCCCCAGCATTTT.

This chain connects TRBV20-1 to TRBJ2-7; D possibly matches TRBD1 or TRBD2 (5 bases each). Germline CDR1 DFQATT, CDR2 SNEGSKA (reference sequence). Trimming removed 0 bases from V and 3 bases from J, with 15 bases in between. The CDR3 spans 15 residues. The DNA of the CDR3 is TGCAGTGCTAGAGATGGGACCCTGGATTTCTACGAGCAGTACTTC. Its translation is CSARDGTLDFYEQYF.

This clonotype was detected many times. As DNA, the CDR3 is TGTGCCAGCAGCTTAGAAGGTACCTGGGCCGAGCAGTACTTC. Protein product: CASSLEGTWAEQYF. This chain links TRBV7-9 with TRBJ2-7, with D uncertain. V gave up 1 base and J gave up 6 bases, with 13 bases separating them. CDR3 size: 14 residues. Germline V CDR1 and CDR2: SEHNR, FQNEAQ (reference sequence).

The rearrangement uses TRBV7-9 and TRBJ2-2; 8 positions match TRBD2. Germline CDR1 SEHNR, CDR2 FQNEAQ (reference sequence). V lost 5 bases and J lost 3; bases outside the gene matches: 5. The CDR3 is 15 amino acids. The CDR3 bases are TGTGCCAGCAGCCGTTCAGCGGGGGACACCGGGGAGCTGTTTTTT. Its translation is CASSRSAGDTGELFF.

The CDR3 here is CSARPQGGEQYF. CDR3 nucleotides: TGCAGTGCTAGACCCCAGGGAGGCGAGCAGTACTTC. The chain carries TRBV20-1 and TRBJ2-7, with D tentatively TRBD2 (6 bases). V was trimmed by 2 bases and J by 6 bases, leaving 11 bases between them. The germline V gene has CDR1 DFQATT and CDR2 SNEGSKA (reference sequence). This CDR3 has 12 amino acids.

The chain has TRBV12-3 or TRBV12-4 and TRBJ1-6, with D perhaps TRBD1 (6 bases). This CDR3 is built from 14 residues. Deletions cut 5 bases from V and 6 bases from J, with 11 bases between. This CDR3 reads CASSRQATNSPLHF. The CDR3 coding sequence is TGTGCCAGCAGTCGACAGGCTACTAATTCACCCCTCCACTTT.

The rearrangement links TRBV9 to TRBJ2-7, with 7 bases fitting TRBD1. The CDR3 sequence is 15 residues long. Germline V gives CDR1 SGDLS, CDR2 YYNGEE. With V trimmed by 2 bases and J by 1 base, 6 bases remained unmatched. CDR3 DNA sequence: TGTGCCAGCAGCGTCGGACAGGAGATTTCCTACGAGCAGTACTTC. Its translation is CASSVGQEISYEQYF. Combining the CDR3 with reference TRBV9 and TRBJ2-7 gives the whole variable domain DSGVTQTPKHLITATGQRVTLRCSPRSGDLSVYWYQQSLDQGLQFLIQYYNGEERAKGNILERFSAQQFPDLHSELNLSSLELGDSALYFCASSVGQEISYEQYFGPGTRLTVT.

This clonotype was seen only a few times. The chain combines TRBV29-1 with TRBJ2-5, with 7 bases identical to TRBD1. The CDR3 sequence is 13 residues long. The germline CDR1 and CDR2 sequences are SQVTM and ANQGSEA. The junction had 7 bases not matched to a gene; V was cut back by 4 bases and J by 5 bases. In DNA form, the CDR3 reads TGCAGCGTTGGCGACAGGGTGCCGGAGACCCAGTACTTC. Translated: CSVGDRVPETQYF. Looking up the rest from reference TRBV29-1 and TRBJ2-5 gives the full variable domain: SAVISQKPSRDICQRGTSLTIQCQVDSQVTMMFWYRQQPGQSLTLIATANQGSEATYESGFVIDKFPISRPNLTFSTLTVSNMSPEDSSIYLCSVGDRVPETQYFGPGTRLLVL.

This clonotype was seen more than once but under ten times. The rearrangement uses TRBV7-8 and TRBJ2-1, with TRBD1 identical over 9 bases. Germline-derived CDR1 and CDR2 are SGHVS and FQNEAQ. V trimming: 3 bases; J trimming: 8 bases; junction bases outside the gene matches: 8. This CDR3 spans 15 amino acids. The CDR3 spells CASSFRDRDSDEQFF. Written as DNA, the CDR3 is TGTGCCAGCAGCTTCCGGGACAGGGATAGTGATGAGCAGTTCTTC.

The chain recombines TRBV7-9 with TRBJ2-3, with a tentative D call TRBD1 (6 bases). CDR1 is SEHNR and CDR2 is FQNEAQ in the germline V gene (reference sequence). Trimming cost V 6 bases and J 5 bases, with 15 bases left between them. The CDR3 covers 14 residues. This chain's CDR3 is CASSPDSSIDTQYF. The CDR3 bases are TGTGCCAGCAGTCCGGACAGTTCGATAGATACGCAGTATTTT.

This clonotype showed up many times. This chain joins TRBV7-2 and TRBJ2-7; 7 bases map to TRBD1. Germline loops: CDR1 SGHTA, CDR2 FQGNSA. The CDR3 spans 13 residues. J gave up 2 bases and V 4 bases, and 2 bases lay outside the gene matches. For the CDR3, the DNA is TGTGCCAGCAGCTCGGACAGGACCTACGAGCAGTACTTC. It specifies CASSSDRTYEQYF.

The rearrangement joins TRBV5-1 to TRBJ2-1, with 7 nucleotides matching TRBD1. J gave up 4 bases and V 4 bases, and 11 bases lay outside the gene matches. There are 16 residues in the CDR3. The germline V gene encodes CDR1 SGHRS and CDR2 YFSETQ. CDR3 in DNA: TGCGCCAGCAGCCCCTGGGACAGCGAGGGGTACAATGAGCAGTTCTTC. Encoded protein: CASSPWDSEGYNEQFF.